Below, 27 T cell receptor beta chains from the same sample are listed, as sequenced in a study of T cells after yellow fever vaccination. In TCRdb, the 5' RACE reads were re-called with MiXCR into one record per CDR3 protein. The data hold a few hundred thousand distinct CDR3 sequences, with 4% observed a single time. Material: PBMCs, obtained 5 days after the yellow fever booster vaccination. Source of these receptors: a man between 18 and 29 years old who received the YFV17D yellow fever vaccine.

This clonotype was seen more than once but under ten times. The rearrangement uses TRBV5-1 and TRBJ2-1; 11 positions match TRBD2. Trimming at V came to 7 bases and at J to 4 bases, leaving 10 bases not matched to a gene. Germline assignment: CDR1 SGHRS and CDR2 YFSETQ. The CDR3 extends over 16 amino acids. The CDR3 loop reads CASSGSGGAGYNEQFF. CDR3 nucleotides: TGCGCCAGCTCCGGTAGCGGGGGGGCCGGGTACAATGAGCAGTTCTTC.

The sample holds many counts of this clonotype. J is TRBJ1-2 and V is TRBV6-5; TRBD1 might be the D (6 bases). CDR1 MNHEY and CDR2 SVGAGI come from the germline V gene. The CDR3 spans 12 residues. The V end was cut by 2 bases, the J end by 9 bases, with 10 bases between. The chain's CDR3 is CASSYVQGRYTF. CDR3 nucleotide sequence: TGTGCCAGCAGTTACGTCCAGGGGCGCTACACCTTC.

Here the CDR3 reads CASSLQGSTTEAFF. CDR3 bases: TGCGCCAGCAGCTTGCAGGGTAGTACCACTGAAGCTTTCTTT. The V and J genes are TRBV5-1 and TRBJ1-1, with D tentatively TRBD1 (5 bases). The CDR3 is 14 residues long. The germline V gene has CDR1 SGHRS and CDR2 YFSETQ. V was shortened by 1 base and J by 4 bases, with 11 bases between the two germline ends. The variable domain in full, with the rest retrieved from reference TRBV5-1 and TRBJ1-1, is KAGVTQTPRYLIKTRGQQVTLSCSPISGHRSVSWYQQTPGQGLQFLFEYFSETQRNKGNFPGRFSGRQFSNSRSEMNVSTLELGDSALYLCASSLQGSTTEAFFGQGTRLTVV.

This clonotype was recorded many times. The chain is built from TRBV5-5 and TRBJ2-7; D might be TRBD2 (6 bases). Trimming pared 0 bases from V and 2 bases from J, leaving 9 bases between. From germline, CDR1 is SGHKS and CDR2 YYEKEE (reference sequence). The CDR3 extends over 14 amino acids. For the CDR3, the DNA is TGTGCCAGCAGCTTGGACGCGGGAACCTACGAGCAGTACTTC. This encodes CASSLDAGTYEQYF.

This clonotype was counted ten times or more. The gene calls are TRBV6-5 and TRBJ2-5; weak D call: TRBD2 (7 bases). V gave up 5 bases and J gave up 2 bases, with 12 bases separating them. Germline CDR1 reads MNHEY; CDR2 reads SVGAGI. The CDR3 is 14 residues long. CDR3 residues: CASSIQGGQETQYF. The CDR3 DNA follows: TGTGCCAGCAGTATACAGGGAGGGCAAGAGACCCAGTACTTC.

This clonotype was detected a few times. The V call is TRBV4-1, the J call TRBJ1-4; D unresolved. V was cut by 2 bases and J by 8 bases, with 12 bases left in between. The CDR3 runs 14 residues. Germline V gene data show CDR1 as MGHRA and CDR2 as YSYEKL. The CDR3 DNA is TGCGCCAGCAGCCAACTCCGGGAGGGCGAAAAACTGTTTTTT. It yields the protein CASSQLREGEKLFF.

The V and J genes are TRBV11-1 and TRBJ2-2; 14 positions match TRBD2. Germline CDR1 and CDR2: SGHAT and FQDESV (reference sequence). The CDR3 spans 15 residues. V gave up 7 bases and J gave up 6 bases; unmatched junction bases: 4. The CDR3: CASTWGLAGAGELFF. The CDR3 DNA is TGTGCCAGCACCTGGGGACTAGCGGGGGCCGGGGAGCTGTTTTTT.

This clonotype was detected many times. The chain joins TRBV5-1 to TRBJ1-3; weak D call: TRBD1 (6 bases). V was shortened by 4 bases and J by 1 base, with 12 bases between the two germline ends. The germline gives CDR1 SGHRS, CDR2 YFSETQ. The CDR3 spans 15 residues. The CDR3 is CASSTYTGSGNTIYF. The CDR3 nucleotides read TGCGCCAGCAGCACCTACACAGGGTCTGGAAACACCATATATTTT.

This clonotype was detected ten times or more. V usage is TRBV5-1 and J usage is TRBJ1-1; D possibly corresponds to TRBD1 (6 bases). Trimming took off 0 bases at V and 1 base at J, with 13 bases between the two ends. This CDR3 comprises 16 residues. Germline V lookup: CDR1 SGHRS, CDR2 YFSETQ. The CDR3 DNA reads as TGCGCCAGCAGCTTGGTGTTCGACAGGCGGAACACTGAAGCTTTCTTT. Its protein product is CASSLVFDRRNTEAFF. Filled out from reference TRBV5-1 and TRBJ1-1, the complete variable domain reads KAGVTQTPRYLIKTRGQQVTLSCSPISGHRSVSWYQQTPGQGLQFLFEYFSETQRNKGNFPGRFSGRQFSNSRSEMNVSTLELGDSALYLCASSLVFDRRNTEAFFGQGTRLTVV.

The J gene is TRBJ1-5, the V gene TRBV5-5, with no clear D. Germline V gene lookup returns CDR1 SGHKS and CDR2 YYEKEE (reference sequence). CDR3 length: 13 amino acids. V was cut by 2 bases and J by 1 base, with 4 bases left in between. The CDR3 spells CASSFRSNQPQHF. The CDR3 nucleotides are TGTGCCAGCAGCTTTCGGAGCAATCAGCCCCAGCATTTT.

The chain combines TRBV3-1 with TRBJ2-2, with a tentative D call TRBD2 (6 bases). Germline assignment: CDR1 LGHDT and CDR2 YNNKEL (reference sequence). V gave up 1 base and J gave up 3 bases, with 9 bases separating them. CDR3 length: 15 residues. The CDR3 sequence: CASSQGGADTGELFF. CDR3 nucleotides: TGTGCCAGCAGCCAAGGCGGGGCGGACACCGGGGAGCTGTTTTTT.

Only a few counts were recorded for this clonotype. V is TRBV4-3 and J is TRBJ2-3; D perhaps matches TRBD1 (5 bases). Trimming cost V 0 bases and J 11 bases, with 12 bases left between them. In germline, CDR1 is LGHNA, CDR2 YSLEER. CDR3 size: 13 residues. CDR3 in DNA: TGCGCCAGCAGCCAAGAAAACAGGATGATGCAGTATTTT. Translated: CASSQENRMMQYF.

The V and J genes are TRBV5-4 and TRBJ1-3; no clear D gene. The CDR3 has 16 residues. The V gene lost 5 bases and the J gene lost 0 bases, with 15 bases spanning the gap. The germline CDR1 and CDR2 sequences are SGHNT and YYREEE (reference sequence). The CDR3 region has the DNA TGTGCCAGCAGACTCATAGGGCCAAGCTCTGGAAACACCATATATTTT. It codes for CASRLIGPSSGNTIYF. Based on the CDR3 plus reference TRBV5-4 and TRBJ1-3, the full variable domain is ETGVTQSPTHLIKTRGQQVTLRCSSQSGHNTVSWYQQALGQGPQFIFQYYREEENGRGNFPPRFSGLQFPNYSSELNVNALELDDSALYLCASRLIGPSSGNTIYFGEGSWLTVV.

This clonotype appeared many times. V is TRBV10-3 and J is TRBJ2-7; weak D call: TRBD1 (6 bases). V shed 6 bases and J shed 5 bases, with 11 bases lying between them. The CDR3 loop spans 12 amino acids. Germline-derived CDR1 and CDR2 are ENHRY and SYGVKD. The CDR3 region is CAIRGRDNEQYF. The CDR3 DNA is TGTGCCATCAGGGGCAGGGACAACGAGCAGTACTTC.

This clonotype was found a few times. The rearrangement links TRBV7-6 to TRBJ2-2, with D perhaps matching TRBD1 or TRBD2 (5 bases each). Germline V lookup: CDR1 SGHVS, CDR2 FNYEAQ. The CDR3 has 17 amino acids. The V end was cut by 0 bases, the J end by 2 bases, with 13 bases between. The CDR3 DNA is TGTGCCAGCAGCTTAGCGTCGGGGACGGATAACACCGGGGAGCTGTTTTTT. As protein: CASSLASGTDNTGELFF. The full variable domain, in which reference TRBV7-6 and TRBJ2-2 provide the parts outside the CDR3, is GAGVSQSPRYKVTKRGQDVALRCDPISGHVSLYWYRQALGQGPEFLTYFNYEAQQDKSGLPNDRFSAERPEGSISTLTIQRTEQRDSAMYRCASSLASGTDNTGELFFGEGSRLTVL.

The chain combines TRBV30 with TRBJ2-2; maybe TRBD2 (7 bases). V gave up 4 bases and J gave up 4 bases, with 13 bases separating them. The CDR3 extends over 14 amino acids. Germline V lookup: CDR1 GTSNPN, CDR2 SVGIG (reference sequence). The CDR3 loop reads CAWTRGASTGELFF. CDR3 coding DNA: TGTGCCTGGACCCGGGGGGCTAGCACCGGGGAGCTGTTTTTT.

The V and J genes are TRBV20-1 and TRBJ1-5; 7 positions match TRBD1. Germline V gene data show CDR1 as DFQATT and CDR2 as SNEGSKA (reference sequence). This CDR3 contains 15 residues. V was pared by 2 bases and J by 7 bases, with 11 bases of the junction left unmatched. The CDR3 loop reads CSARRFGDRGQPQHF. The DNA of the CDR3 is TGCAGTGCTAGAAGGTTCGGGGACAGAGGGCAGCCCCAGCATTTT.

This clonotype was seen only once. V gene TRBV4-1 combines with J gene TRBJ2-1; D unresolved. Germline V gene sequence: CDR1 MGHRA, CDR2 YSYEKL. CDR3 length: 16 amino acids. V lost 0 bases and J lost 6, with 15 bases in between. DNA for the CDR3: TGCGCCAGCAGCCAAGAGATAGGCTTGAAATCCAATGAGCAGTTCTTC. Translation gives CASSQEIGLKSNEQFF.

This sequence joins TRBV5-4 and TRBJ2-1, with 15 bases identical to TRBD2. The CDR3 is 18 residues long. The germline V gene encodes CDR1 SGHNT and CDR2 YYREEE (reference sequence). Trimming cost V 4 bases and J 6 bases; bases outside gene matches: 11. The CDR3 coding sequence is TGTGCCAGCAGCCTGGGCGGACTAGCGGGGGGGCTCGGCAATGAGCAGTTCTTC. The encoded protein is CASSLGGLAGGLGNEQFF.

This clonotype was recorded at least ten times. The CDR3 bases are TGTGCCAGCAGCTTACAACAGGGAGGTGAAAAACTGTTTTTT. This sequence encodes CASSLQQGGEKLFF. The V and J genes are TRBV7-9 and TRBJ1-4; tentative D call: TRBD1 (6 bases). The ends were cut back, 2 bases at V and 7 bases at J, with 11 bases in the middle. CDR1 is SEHNR and CDR2 is FQNEAQ in the germline V gene (reference sequence). The CDR3 contains 14 residues.

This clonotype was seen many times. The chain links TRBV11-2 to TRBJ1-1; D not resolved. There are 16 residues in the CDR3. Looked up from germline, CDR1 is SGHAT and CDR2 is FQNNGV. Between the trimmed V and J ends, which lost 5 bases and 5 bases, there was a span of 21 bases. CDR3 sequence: CASSRPEGIGWTEAFF. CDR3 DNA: TGTGCCAGCAGCCGCCCCGAGGGCATTGGTTGGACTGAAGCTTTCTTT.

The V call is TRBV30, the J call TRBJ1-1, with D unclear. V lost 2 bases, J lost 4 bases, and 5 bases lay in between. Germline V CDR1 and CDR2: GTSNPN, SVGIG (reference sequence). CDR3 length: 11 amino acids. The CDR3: CAWSYRTEAFF. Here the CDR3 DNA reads TGTGCCTGGAGTTATCGCACTGAAGCTTTCTTT.

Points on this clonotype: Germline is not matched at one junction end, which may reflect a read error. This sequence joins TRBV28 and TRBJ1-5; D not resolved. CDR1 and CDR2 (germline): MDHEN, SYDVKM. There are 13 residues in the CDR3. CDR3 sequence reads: CASSLYGRQEEDF. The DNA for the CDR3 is TGTGCCAGCAGTTTATATGGGCGGCAGGAGGAGGATTTT.

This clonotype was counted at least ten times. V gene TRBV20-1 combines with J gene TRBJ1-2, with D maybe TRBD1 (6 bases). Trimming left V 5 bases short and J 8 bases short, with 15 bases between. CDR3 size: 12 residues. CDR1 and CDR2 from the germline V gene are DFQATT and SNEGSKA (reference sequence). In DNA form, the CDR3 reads TGCAGTGCTCACAGATCAGGGGAGGGCTACACCTTC. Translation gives CSAHRSGEGYTF.

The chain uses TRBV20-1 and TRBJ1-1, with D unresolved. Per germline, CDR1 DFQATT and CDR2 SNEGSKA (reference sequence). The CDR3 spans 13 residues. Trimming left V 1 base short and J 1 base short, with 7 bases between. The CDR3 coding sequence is TGCAGTGCTAGAGTAAGCAGGAACACTGAAGCTTTCTTT. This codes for CSARVSRNTEAFF.

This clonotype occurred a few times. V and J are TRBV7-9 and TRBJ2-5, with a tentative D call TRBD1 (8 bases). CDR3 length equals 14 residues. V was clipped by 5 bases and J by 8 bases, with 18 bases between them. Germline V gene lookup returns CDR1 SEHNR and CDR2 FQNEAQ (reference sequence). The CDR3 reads CASSPGQGLSTQYF. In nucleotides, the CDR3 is TGTGCCAGCAGCCCCGGACAGGGACTATCAACCCAGTACTTC.

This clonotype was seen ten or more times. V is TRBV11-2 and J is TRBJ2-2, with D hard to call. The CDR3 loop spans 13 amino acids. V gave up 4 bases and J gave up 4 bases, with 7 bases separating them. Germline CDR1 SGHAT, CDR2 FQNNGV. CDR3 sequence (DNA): TGTGCCAGCAGCTCCGAACTCACCGGGGAGCTGTTTTTT. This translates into CASSSELTGELFF.